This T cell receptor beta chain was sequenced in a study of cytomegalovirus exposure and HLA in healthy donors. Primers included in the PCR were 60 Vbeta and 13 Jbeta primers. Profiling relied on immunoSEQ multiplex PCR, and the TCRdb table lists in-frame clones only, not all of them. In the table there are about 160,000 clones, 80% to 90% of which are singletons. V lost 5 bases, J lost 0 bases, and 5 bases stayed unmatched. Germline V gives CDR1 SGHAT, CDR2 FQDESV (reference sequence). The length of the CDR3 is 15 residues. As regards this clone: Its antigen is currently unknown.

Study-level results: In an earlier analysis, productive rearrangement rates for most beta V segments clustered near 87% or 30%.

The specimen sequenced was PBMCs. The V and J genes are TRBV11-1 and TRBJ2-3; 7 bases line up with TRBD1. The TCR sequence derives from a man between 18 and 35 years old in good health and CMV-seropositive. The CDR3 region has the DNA TGTGCCAGCAGCCTAAGACAGGGTAGCACAGATACGCAGTATTTT. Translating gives CASSLRQGSTDTQYF. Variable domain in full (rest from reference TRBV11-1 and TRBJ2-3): EAEVAQSPRYKITEKSQAVAFWCDPISGHATLYWYRQILGQGPELLVQFQDESVVDDSQLPKDRFSAERLKGVDSTLKIQPAELGDSAMYLCASSLRQGSTDTQYFGPGTRLTVL.